The 16 T cell receptor beta chains reported below all come from one sample, sequenced in a study of CD8 T cells in ankylosing spondylitis (dated by TCRdb to 2016 to 2017). The library relied on 5' RACE. For sequencing, an Illumina HiSeq 2500 was employed. TCRdb reanalyzed the raw reads on its own, using fastp at Q25 for trimming and MiXCR for clone calling, and kept in-frame beta chains. Identical CDR3 protein sequences are pooled into one entry, listed with their most common genes and DNA. The sample includes around 300,000 distinct CDR3 sequences, with more than 9% observed a single time. About 10% of the sample goes to the ten largest clones. The sample taken for sequencing was blood, either unsorted or a sorted T cell fraction (not recorded which). All receptors derive from a female donor with ankylosing spondylitis or in good health (not recorded which).

This clonotype was counted at least ten times. This CDR3 reads CSAQRPNTGYEQYF. Here the CDR3 DNA reads TGCAGTGCCCAAAGACCTAATACAGGCTACGAGCAGTACTTC. The V gene is TRBV20-1, the J gene TRBJ2-7; D might be TRBD1 (5 bases). V was pared by 6 bases and J by 3 bases, with 18 bases between. The CDR3 is 14 amino acids. CDR1 and CDR2 from the germline V gene are DFQATT and SNEGSKA (reference sequence).

This clonotype was seen repeatedly, ten times or more. This chain uses TRBV6-2 or TRBV6-3 with TRBJ2-6; D is unclear. The CDR3 is made up of 17 amino acids. Trimming cost V 5 bases and J 0 bases, with 14 bases left between them. In germline, CDR1 is MNHEY, CDR2 SVGEGT. CDR3 DNA: TGTGCCAGCAGTCCAAGCTGGGCGAGCTCTGGGGCCAACGTCCTGACTTTC. This codes for CASSPSWASSGANVLTF.

This clonotype was seen more than once but under ten times. The chain joins TRBV5-5 to TRBJ2-7, with a weak D call TRBD1 (5 bases). The CDR3 length is 13 residues. Germline V lookup: CDR1 SGHKS, CDR2 YYEKEE (reference sequence). V lost 2 bases, J lost 1 base, and 7 bases lay in between. The CDR3 DNA reads TGTGCCAGCAGCTTTAGACAGTCCTACGAGCAGTACTTC. Amino acids: CASSFRQSYEQYF.

This clonotype came up many times. The chain combines TRBV5-1 with TRBJ2-7, with D possibly matching TRBD2 (6 bases). This CDR3 contains 14 residues. With 1 base removed from V and 2 bases from J, the gap between germline ends came to 10 bases. CDR1 and CDR2 (germline): SGHRS, YFSETQ. The CDR3 spells CASSLNAGPYEQYF. CDR3 sequence (DNA): TGCGCCAGCAGCTTGAATGCGGGACCCTACGAGCAGTACTTC.

This clonotype was detected only a few times. This chain links TRBV12-3 or TRBV12-4 with TRBJ2-1; 13 bases map to TRBD2. J was trimmed by 9 bases and V by 4 bases; bases with no gene match: 6. The CDR3 runs to 15 residues. Written as DNA, the CDR3 is TGTGCCAGCAGTTATGGACTAGCGGGAGCTGGTGAGCAGTTCTTC. It specifies CASSYGLAGAGEQFF.

The CDR3 loop reads CASSSKPLQGHEQYF. In DNA, the CDR3 is TGTGCCAGCAGCAGTAAGCCCCTTCAGGGCCACGAGCAGTACTTC. The genes are TRBV7-2 and TRBJ2-7; D perhaps matches TRBD1 (5 bases). Per the germline V gene, CDR1 is SGHTA and CDR2 is FQGNSA. The CDR3 extends over 15 amino acids. The ends were cut back, 5 bases at V and 5 bases at J, with 19 bases in the middle.

This clonotype was recorded many times. V is TRBV7-2 and J is TRBJ2-1; TRBD2 agrees at 10 bases. The CDR3 has 15 residues. CDR1 SGHTA and CDR2 FQGNSA come from the germline V gene. With V trimmed by 8 bases and J by 2 bases, 6 bases remained unmatched. CDR3 sequence reads: CASSFSGRAYNEQFF. The DNA of the CDR3 is TGTGCCAGCTCCTTCAGCGGGAGGGCCTACAATGAGCAGTTCTTC. Full variable domain (rest looked up from reference TRBV7-2 and TRBJ2-1): GAGVSQSPSNKVTEKGKDVELRCDPISGHTALYWYRQSLGQGLEFLIYFQGNSAPDKSGLPSDRFSAERTGGSVSTLTIQRTQQEDSAVYLCASSFSGRAYNEQFFGPGTRLTVL.

This chain links TRBV12-3 or TRBV12-4 with TRBJ2-3; D may be TRBD2 (6 bases). This CDR3 has 17 residues. Trimming left V 2 bases short and J 4 bases short, with 19 bases between. The CDR3 bases are TGTGCCAGCAGTTTATTCCTAGGAGGGGAGTCGGCAGATACGCAGTATTTT. Translating gives CASSLFLGGESADTQYF.

CDR3 protein: CASSLAGIPSYNEQFF. The CDR3 DNA sequence: TGTGCCAGCTCACTAGCGGGGATTCCATCCTACAATGAGCAGTTCTTC. The V and J genes are TRBV12-3 or TRBV12-4 and TRBJ2-1, with 10 bases fitting TRBD2. This CDR3 has 16 amino acids. The junction had 8 bases not matched to a gene; V was cut back by 8 bases and J by 1 base.

This clonotype was counted many times. This rearrangement joins TRBV10-3 to TRBJ2-5; a possible D gene is TRBD1 (6 bases). Trimming took off 6 bases at V and 0 bases at J, with 11 bases between the two ends. The CDR3 extends over 14 amino acids. Per the germline V gene, CDR1 is ENHRY and CDR2 is SYGVKD. CDR3 residues: CAISARQDQETQYF. Written as DNA, the CDR3 is TGTGCCATCAGCGCTAGACAGGACCAAGAGACCCAGTACTTC.

This clonotype was counted many times. V gene TRBV20-1 combines with J gene TRBJ2-5, with 7 bases identical to TRBD1. The CDR3 has 14 residues. With V trimmed by 3 bases and J by 9 bases, 13 bases remained unmatched. Germline V lookup: CDR1 DFQATT, CDR2 SNEGSKA (reference sequence). CDR3 coding DNA: TGCAGTGCTAGGCCGAACGGGTGGCAGGGGGCCCAGTACTTC. This translates into CSARPNGWQGAQYF.

This clonotype has more than one count but fewer than ten. The chain links TRBV15 to TRBJ1-3, with no clear D. The germline gives CDR1 LNHNV, CDR2 YYDKDF (reference sequence). The ends were cut back, 1 base at V and 0 bases at J, with 19 bases in the middle. The CDR3 has 19 residues. Here the CDR3 reads CATSRALLDQPGSGNTIYF. CDR3 DNA sequence: TGTGCCACCAGCAGAGCCCTTTTGGACCAACCGGGCTCTGGAAACACCATATATTTT.

Many counts were recorded for this clonotype. The V call is TRBV5-1, the J call TRBJ2-3; TRBD2 aligns across 8 bases. V lost 2 bases and J lost 4; bases outside the gene matches: 3. Germline lookup yields CDR1 SGHRS and CDR2 YFSETQ. The CDR3 length is 14 residues. CDR3 in amino acids: CASSFGGGSDTQYF. The CDR3 nucleotides are TGCGCCAGCAGCTTCGGGGGGGGCTCAGATACGCAGTATTTT.

Ten or more counts support this clonotype. The chain recombines TRBV25-1 with TRBJ1-2; tentative D call: TRBD1 (6 bases). CDR1 is MGHDK, CDR2 SYGVNS, per germline. This CDR3 region has 12 residues. The V gene lost 7 bases and the J gene lost 3 bases, with 9 bases spanning the gap. The CDR3 sequence is CASKEGDYGYTF. The CDR3 bases are TGTGCCAGCAAGGAGGGGGACTATGGCTACACCTTC.

The rearrangement uses TRBV30 and TRBJ1-2; perhaps TRBD1 as D (6 bases). The germline gives CDR1 GTSNPN, CDR2 SVGIG (reference sequence). V was pared by 7 bases and J by 4 bases, with 13 bases between. The CDR3 has 12 amino acids. The CDR3 nucleotides are TGTGCCTCGGATAGGGGGACCTATGGCTACACCTTC. The encoded protein is CASDRGTYGYTF.

The chain has TRBV2 and TRBJ1-2, with D perhaps TRBD1 (5 bases). The CDR3 consists of 14 residues. V was shortened by 3 bases and J by 2 bases, with 10 bases between the two germline ends. CDR1 is SNHLY, CDR2 FYNNEI, per germline. CDR3 loop: CASSEGVRNYGYTF. The CDR3 coding sequence is TGTGCCAGCAGTGAGGGGGTTCGGAACTATGGCTACACCTTC.